This T cell receptor beta chain was identified during a study of regulatory T cells in long-lasting Graves disease. Study-wide results and caveats: Because few samples were included, accuracy may have been lower.

Through Arm-PCR of CDR3 regions and iRepertoire HTBI primers, TCR beta libraries were built. One entry per CDR3 protein, called by TCRdb with MiXCR from the multiplex PCR reads. The sample records roughly 470,000 distinct CDR3 sequences, less than 25% being singletons. Comment on this clonotype: Its antigen is unknown.

Specified time point: persistent/refractory GD, antithyroid drugs over 5 years with positive TRAb. With RNA extracted from PBMCs as input, the TCR library was made. Trimming took off 3 bases at V and 4 bases at J, with 15 bases between the two ends. Germline lookup yields CDR1 LNHDA and CDR2 SQIVND (reference sequence). This CDR3 spans 15 amino acids. Specimen: peripheral blood mononuclear cells (PBMCs), collected when the disease was refractory, from a patient treated with antithyroid drugs. The chain joins TRBV19 to TRBJ1-1; D is uncertain. The receptor was derived from a female donor with Graves disease. CDR3 DNA: TGTGCCAGTAGTATTACAGCCACCCGGAGCACTGAAGCTTTCTTT. Translating gives CASSITATRSTEAFF.